This TCR beta chain was observed in a study of post-analysis software for immune sequencing data. Remarks on this clonotype: Its target is not known.

Study outcomes and limitations: In patients, TRBV5-6, TRBV5-1 and TRBV20-1 belonged to four or five TRBV segments found more frequently than in controls.

The TCR beta cDNA libraries carried unique molecular identifiers. TCRdb independently ran MiXCR on the PCR reads; one entry per CDR3 protein. The data hold more than 350,000 distinct CDR3 sequences, with 35% to 45% observed a single time. The CDR3 loop spans 11 amino acids. Trimming took 6 bases from V and 4 from J, leaving 6 bases between them. The sequenced sample consisted of blood. This sequence was found in a girl aged 2 to 9 with multiple sclerosis. The chain links TRBV12-3 or TRBV12-4 to TRBJ1-2; D gene uncertain. The CDR3 region is CASRQLYGYTF. Written as DNA, the CDR3 is TGTGCCAGCAGACAACTCTATGGCTACACCTTC.